The 2 T cell receptor beta chains below all came from one sample that was sequenced in a study of tumor-infiltrating lymphocytes in primary liver carcinoma. For each extraction, RNA and DNA were obtained together from about 20-30 mg of unsorted bulk tissue. Total RNA amounting to approximately 460 ng was the source from which TCR beta cDNA was made with a constant-region primer. Generation of the TCR beta libraries relied on three nested multiplex PCR rounds using slightly modified ARM-PCR. Investigators reported that the first two PCR rounds, at around 11 cycles each, used TRBV1-TRBV30 forward primers with a C-beta reverse primer. TCRdb itself ran the multiplex PCR reads through MiXCR, one entry per CDR3 protein. The data contain about 74,000 distinct CDR3 sequences, roughly 69% of them singletons. The sample consisted of liver tumor tissue from sampling region 4. Subset of the sample: tumor region T4, right-lateral pole. These receptors all stem from a man aged 35-49 years with primary liver carcinoma and hepatitis B virus infection.

At least ten counts were recorded for this clonotype. The J gene is TRBJ1-4, the V gene TRBV30; no reliable D call. Germline CDR1 is GTSNPN and CDR2 is SVGIG (reference sequence). V was cut by 0 bases and J by 8 bases, with 13 bases left in between. CDR3 length: 14 amino acids. CDR3 DNA: TGTGCCTGGAGTGTACCTGGGGAGAGGGAAAAACTGTTTTTT. Translating gives CAWSVPGEREKLFF.

In regard to this clonotype: One end of the junction does not line up with germline, which may come from a read error. The CDR3 DNA sequence: TGCGCCAGCAGCCTGACAACAGTTTCTGGGGCCGACGTCCTGACTTTC. Translated, it gives CASSLTTVSGADVLTF. V and J are TRBV5-1 and TRBJ2-6; TRBD1 is a possible D gene (5 bases). This CDR3 has 16 amino acids. Germline V gene sequence: CDR1 SGHRS, CDR2 YFSETQ.